These T cell receptor beta chains were read from a single sample in a study of blood T cell repertoires in COVID-19. Here immunoSEQ multiplex PCR was the method, and the copy in TCRdb shows in-frame clones only, minus some. The sample shows some 140,000 clones, 84% of them seen only once. The sequencing input was peripheral blood. All receptors derive from a human donor in a cohort sampled during active COVID-19. Both conserved end residues are part of each CDR3. Each record gives: J gene, D gene, clone size, V gene, CDR3 protein, CDR3 DNA. The D gene is left open where the match is weak. Only some rows state a clone size, as once, few, many or a class for expanded clones.

TRBJ1-2	-	-	TRBV7-9	CASSLERVTVGYTF	TGTGCCAGCAGCTTAGAGCGAGTGACAGTAGGCTACACCTTC
TRBJ2-5	TRBD1	once	TRBV15	CATSNSRGETQYF	TGTGCCACCAGCAACTCCAGGGGGGAGACCCAGTACTTC
TRBJ2-1	TRBD2	once	TRBV5-1	CASSYLSGGAGNEQFF	TGCGCCAGCAGCTACCTTAGCGGGGGGGCCGGCAATGAGCAGTTCTTC
TRBJ1-1	-	-	TRBV18	CASSPNRGVVFEAFF	TGTGCCAGCTCACCTAATCGGGGTGTTGTTTTTGAAGCTTTCTTT
TRBJ2-7	-	-	TRBV5-1	CASSPPNSYEQYF	TGCGCCAGCAGCCCCCCCAACTCCTACGAGCAGTACTTC
TRBJ1-1	TRBD1	-	TRBV7-9	CASSPRDSPTEAFF	TGTGCCAGCAGCCCCCGGGACAGTCCCACTGAAGCTTTCTTT
TRBJ1-1	-	-	TRBV18	CASSVDTGAAFF	TGTGCCAGCTCCGTAGACACTGGCGCAGCTTTCTTT
TRBJ1-5	-	few	TRBV30	CAWSPGGDQPQHF	TGTGCCTGGAGTCCCGGGGGGGACCAGCCCCAGCATTTT
TRBJ1-1	-	-	TRBV5-4	CASTPGRGGLNTEAFF	TGTGCCAGCACCCCGGGCCGGGGGGGGCTAAACACTGAAGCTTTCTTT
TRBJ1-5	TRBD1	-	TRBV6-5	CASRADRVLGQPQHF	TGTGCCAGCAGAGCAGACAGGGTACTAGGTCAGCCCCAGCATTTT
TRBJ1-4	-	-	TRBV18	CASSPTGIDNEKLFF	TGTGCCAGCTCCCCCACAGGGATAGATAATGAAAAACTGTTTTTT
TRBJ2-5	-	-	TRBV19	CASSRGAETQYF	TGTGCCAGTAGTAGAGGAGCAGAGACCCAGTACTTC
TRBJ1-2	-	once	TRBV21-1	CASSRGKGRDYGYTF	TGTGCCAGCAGCCGGGGAAAGGGCCGGGACTATGGCTACACCTTC
TRBJ2-4	TRBD1	-	TRBV19	CASSSPGGQNIQYF	TGTGCCAGTAGTAGCCCAGGGGGCCAAAACATTCAGTACTTC
TRBJ1-2	TRBD1	once	TRBV28	CASSPGDRGSWGYTF	TGTGCCAGCAGTCCCGGGGACAGGGGCTCATGGGGCTACACCTTC
TRBJ2-3	TRBD1	-	TRBV19	CASRETGRGTDTQYF	TGTGCCAGTAGGGAGACAGGGCGAGGCACAGATACGCAGTATTTT
TRBJ1-2	-	-	TRBV14	CASSQTVAGYGYTF	TGTGCCAGCAGCCAAACCGTCGCGGGCTATGGCTACACCTTC